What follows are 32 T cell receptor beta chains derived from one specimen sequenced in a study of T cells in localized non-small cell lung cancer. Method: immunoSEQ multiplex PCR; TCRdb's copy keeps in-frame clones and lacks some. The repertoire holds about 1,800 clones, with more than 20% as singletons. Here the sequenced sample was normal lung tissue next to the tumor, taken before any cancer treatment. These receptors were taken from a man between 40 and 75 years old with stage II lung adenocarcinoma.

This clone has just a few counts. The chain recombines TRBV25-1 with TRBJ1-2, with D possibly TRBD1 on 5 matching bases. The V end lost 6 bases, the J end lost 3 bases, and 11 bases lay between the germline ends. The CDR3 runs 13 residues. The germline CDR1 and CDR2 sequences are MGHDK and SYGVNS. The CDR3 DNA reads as TGTGCCAGCAGCCGGGGGAACGACTATGGCTACACCTTC. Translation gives CASSRGNDYGYTF.

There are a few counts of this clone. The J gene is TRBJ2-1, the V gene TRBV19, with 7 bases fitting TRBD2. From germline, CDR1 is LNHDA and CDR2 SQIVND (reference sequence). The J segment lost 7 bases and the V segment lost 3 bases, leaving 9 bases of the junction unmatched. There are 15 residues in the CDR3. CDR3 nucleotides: TGTGCCAGTAGTATTGGATTGTTGGGGGGGAATGAGCAGTTCTTC. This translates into CASSIGLLGGNEQFF. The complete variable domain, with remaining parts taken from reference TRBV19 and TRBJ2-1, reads DGGITQSPKYLFRKEGQNVTLSCEQNLNHDAMYWYRQDPGQGLRLIYYSQIVNDFQKGDIAEGYSVSREKKESFPLTVTSAQKNPTAFYLCASSIGLLGGNEQFFGPGTRLTVL.

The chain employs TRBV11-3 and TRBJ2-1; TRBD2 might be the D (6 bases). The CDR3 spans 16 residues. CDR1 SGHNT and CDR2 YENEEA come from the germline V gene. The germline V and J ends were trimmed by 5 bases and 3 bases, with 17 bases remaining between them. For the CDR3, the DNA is TGTGCCAGCAGCCCCACTGCGGGGCACCTCTACAATGAGCAGTTCTTC. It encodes CASSPTAGHLYNEQFF. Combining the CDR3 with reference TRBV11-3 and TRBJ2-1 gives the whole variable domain EAGVVQSPRYKIIEKKQPVAFWCNPISGHNTLYWYLQNLGQGPELLIRYENEEAVDDSQLPKDRFSAERLKGVDSTLKIQPAELGDSAVYLCASSPTAGHLYNEQFFGPGTRLTVL.

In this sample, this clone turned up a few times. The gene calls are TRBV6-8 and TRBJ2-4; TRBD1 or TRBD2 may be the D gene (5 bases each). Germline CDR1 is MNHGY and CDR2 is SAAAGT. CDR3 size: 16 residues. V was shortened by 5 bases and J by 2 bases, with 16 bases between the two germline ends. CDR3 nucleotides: TGTGCCAGCAGTCCCCTAAAGGGACCTCCCAAAAACATTCAGTACTTC. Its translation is CASSPLKGPPKNIQYF.

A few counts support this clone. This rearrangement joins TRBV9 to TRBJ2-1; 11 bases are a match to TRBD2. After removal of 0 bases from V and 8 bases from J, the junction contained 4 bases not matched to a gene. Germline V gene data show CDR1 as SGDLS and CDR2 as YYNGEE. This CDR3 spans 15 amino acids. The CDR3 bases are TGTGCCAGCAGCGTAGCTAGCGGGGGGTTTGATGAGCAGTTCTTC. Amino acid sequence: CASSVASGGFDEQFF.

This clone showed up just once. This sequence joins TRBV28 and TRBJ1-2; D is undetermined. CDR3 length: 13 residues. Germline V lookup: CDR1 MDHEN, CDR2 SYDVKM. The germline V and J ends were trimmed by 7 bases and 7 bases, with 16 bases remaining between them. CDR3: CASTHLIRFGYTF. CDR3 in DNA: TGTGCCAGCACCCATCTTATACGGTTTGGCTACACCTTC.

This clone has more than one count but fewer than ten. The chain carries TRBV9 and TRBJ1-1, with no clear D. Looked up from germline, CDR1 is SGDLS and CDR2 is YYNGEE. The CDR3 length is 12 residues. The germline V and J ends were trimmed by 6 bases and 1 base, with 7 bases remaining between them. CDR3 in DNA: TGTGCCAGCAAAGGTGGGAACACTGAAGCTTTCTTT. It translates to CASKGGNTEAFF.

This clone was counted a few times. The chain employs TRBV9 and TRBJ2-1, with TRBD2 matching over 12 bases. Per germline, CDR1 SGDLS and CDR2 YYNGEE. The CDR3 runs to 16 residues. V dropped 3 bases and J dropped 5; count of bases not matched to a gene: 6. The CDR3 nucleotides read TGTGCCAGCAGCGGAGGAAGGACTAGCGGGGACAATGAGCAGTTCTTC. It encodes CASSGGRTSGDNEQFF.

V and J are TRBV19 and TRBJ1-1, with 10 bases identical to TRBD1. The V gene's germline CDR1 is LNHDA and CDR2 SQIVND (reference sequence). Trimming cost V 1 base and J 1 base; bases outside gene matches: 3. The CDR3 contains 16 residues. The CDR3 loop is CASSIGQGAWNTEAFF. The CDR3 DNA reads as TGTGCCAGTAGTATAGGACAGGGGGCATGGAACACTGAAGCTTTCTTT.

DNA for the CDR3: TGTGCCAGTTCAATCCGTGGAGGCACCCTCTCTGGAAACACCATATATTTT. This codes for CASSIRGGTLSGNTIYF. V is TRBV19 and J is TRBJ1-3; unclear D gene. In germline, CDR1 is LNHDA, CDR2 SQIVND (reference sequence). Between the trimmed V and J ends, which lost 8 bases and 0 bases, there was a span of 20 bases. The CDR3 sequence is 17 residues long.

The CDR3 here is CASSEVVSGELFF. The CDR3 DNA is TGTGCCAGCAGTGAAGTCGTCTCCGGGGAGCTGTTTTTT. The V and J genes are TRBV25-1 and TRBJ2-2; no reliable D call. Looked up from germline, CDR1 is MGHDK and CDR2 is SYGVNS. The CDR3 has 13 amino acids. The V gene lost 2 bases and the J gene lost 6 bases, with 7 bases spanning the gap.

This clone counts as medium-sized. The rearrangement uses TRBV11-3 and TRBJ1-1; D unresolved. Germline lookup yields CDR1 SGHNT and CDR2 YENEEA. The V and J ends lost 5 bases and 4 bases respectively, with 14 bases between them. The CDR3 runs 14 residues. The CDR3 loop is CASSPAGRITEAFF. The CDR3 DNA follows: TGTGCCAGCAGCCCCGCGGGCAGAATCACTGAAGCTTTCTTT. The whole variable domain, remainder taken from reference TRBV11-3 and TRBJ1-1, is EAGVVQSPRYKIIEKKQPVAFWCNPISGHNTLYWYLQNLGQGPELLIRYENEEAVDDSQLPKDRFSAERLKGVDSTLKIQPAELGDSAVYLCASSPAGRITEAFFGQGTRLTVV.

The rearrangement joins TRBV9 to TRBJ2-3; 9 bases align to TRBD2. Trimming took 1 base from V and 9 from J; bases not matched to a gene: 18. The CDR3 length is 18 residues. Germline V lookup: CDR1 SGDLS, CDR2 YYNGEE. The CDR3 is CASSVREGSGGSGETQYF. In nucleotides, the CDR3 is TGTGCCAGCAGCGTACGGGAGGGTAGCGGGGGATCGGGCGAGACGCAGTATTTT. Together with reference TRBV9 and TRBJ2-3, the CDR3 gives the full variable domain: DSGVTQTPKHLITATGQRVTLRCSPRSGDLSVYWYQQSLDQGLQFLIQYYNGEERAKGNILERFSAQQFPDLHSELNLSSLELGDSALYFCASSVREGSGGSGETQYFGPGTRLTVL.

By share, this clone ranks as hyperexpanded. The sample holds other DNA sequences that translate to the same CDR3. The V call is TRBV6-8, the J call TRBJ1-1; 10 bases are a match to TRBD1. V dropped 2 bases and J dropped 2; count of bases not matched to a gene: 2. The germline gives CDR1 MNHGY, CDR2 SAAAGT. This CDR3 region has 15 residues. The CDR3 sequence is CASSYGTGENTEAFF. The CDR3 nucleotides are TGTGCCAGCAGTTACGGGACAGGGGAAAACACTGAAGCTTTCTTT.

This CDR3 reads CAWSAFGGDLLRATGELFF. The CDR3, as DNA: TGTGCCTGGAGTGCCTTCGGGGGGGACCTGCTCCGAGCGACCGGGGAGCTGTTTTTT. V usage is TRBV30 and J usage is TRBJ2-2; 8 nucleotides line up with TRBD2. Trimming removed 1 base from V and 5 bases from J; junction bases left unmatched: 18. Germline V gene lookup returns CDR1 GTSNPN and CDR2 SVGIG (reference sequence). CDR3 length: 19 amino acids.

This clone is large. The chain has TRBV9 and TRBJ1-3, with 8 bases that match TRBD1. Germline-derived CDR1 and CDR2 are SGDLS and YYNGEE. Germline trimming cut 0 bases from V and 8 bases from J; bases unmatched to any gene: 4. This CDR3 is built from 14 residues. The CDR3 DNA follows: TGTGCCAGCAGCGTAGCAGGACAGGGAGACACCATATATTTT. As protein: CASSVAGQGDTIYF.

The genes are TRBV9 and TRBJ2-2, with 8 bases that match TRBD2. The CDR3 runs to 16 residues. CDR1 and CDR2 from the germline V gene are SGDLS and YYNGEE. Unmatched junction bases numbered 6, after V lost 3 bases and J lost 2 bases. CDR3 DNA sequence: TGTGCCAGCAGCGCCGCGGGGGGCCTCAACACCGGGGAGCTGTTTTTT. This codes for CASSAAGGLNTGELFF.

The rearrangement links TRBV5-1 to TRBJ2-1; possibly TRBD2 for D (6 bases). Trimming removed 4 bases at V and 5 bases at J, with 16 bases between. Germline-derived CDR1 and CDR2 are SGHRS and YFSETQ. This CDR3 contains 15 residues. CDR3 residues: CASSQQPGLNNEQFF. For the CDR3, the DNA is TGCGCCAGCAGCCAACAACCGGGACTCAACAATGAGCAGTTCTTC.

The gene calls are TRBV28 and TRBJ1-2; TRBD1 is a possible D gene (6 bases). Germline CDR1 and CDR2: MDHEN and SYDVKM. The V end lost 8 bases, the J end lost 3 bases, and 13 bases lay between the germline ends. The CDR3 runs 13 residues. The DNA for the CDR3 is TGTGCCAGCGCGACGGGGGGCCACTATGGCTACACCTTC. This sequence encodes CASATGGHYGYTF.

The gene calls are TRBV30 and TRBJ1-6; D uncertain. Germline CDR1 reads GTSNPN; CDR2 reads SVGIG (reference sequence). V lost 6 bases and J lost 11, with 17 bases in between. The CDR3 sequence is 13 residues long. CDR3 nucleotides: TGTGCCTGCCGGCCCTCCCCTGGGACACCCCTCCACTTT. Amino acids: CACRPSPGTPLHF.

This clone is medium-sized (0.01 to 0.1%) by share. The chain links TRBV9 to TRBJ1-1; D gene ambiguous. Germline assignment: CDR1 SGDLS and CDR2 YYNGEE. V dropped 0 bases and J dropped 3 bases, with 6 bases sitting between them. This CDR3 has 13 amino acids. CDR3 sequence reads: CASSVGADTEAFF. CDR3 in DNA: TGTGCCAGCAGCGTAGGGGCAGACACTGAAGCTTTCTTT.

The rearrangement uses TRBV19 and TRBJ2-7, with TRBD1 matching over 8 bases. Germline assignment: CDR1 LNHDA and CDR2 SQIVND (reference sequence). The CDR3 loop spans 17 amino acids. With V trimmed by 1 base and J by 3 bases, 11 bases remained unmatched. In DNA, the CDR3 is TGTGCCAGTAGTATAGCCTTTTCAGGGGGCATGGACTACGAGCAGTACTTC. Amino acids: CASSIAFSGGMDYEQYF.

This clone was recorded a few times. The CDR3 protein is CASSPYGLKQGENTEAFF. Here the CDR3 DNA reads TGTGCCAGCAGTCCATACGGATTAAAACAGGGGGAAAACACTGAAGCTTTCTTT. The chain couples TRBV28 to TRBJ1-1; 8 nucleotides match TRBD1. The germline CDR1 and CDR2 sequences are MDHEN and SYDVKM. The CDR3 is 18 amino acids. V lost 5 bases and J lost 2; bases outside the gene matches: 16. The complete variable domain, with remaining parts taken from reference TRBV28 and TRBJ1-1, reads DVKVTQSSRYLVKRTGEKVFLECVQDMDHENMFWYRQDPGLGLRLIYFSYDVKMKEKGDIPEGYSVSREKKERFSLILESASTNQTSMYLCASSPYGLKQGENTEAFFGQGTRLTVV.

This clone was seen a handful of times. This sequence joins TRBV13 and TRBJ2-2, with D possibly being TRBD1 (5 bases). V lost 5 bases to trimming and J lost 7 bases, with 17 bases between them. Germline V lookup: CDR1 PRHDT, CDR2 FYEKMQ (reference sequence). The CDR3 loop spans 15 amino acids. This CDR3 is CASSTDAGSNGELFF. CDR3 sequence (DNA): TGTGCCAGCAGCACGGACGCAGGGTCCAACGGGGAGCTGTTTTTT.

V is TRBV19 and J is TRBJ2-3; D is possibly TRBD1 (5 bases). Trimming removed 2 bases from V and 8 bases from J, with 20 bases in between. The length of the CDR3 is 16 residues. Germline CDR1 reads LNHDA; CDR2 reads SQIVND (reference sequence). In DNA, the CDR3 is TGTGCCAGTAGTATACCCCCGGTAGGGGTTGGGGTTACGCAGTATTTT. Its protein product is CASSIPPVGVGVTQYF.

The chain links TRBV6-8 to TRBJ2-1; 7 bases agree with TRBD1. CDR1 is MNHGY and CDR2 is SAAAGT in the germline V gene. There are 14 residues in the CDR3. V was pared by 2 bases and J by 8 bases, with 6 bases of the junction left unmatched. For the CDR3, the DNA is TGTGCCAGCAGTTACCTGGGACAGCTCTATGAGCAGTTCTTC. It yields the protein CASSYLGQLYEQFF.

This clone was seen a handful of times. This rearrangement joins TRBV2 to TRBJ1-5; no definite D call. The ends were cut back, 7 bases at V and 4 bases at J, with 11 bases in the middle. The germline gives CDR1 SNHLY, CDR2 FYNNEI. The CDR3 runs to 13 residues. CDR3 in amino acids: CASNQWGNQPQHF. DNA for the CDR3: TGTGCCAGCAACCAATGGGGTAATCAGCCCCAGCATTTT.

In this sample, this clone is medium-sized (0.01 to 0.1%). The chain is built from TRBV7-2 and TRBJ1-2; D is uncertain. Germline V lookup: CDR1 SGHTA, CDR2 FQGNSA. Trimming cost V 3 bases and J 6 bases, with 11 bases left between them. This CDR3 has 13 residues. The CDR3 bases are TGTGCCAGCAGCTTTGTTAGGAGGAATGGCTACACCTTC. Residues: CASSFVRRNGYTF.

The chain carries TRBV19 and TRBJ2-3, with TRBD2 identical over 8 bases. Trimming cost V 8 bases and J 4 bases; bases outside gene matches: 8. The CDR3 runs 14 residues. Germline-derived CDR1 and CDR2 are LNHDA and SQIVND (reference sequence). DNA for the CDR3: TGTGCCAGTTCCGGGACGGGGGGGCCAGATACGCAGTATTTT. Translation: CASSGTGGPDTQYF.

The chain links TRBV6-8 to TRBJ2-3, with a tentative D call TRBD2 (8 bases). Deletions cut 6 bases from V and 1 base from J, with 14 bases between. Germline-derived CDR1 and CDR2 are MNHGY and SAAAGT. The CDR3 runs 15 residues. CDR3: CASRERGTGTDTQYF. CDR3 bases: TGTGCCAGCAGGGAGCGGGGGACAGGCACAGATACGCAGTATTTT.

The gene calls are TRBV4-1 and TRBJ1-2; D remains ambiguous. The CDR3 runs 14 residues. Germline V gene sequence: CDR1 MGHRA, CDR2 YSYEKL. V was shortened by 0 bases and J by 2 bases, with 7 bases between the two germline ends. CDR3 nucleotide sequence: TGCGCCAGCAGCCAAGAAGACCGAAACTATGGCTACACCTTC. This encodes CASSQEDRNYGYTF.

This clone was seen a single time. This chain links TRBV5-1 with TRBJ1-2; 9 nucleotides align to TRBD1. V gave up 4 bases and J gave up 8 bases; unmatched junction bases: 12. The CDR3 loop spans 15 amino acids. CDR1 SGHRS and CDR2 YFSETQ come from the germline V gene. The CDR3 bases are TGCGCCAGCAGCCTCTTCCGGGACAGGGATCAAGGCTACACCTTC. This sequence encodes CASSLFRDRDQGYTF. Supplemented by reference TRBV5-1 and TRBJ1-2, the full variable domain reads KAGVTQTPRYLIKTRGQQVTLSCSPISGHRSVSWYQQTPGQGLQFLFEYFSETQRNKGNFPGRFSGRQFSNSRSEMNVSTLELGDSALYLCASSLFRDRDQGYTFGSGTRLTVV.